The 21 T cell receptor beta chains reported below all come from one sample, sequenced in a study of beta chain features in type 1 diabetes. Expressed TCRB transcripts were sequenced because the entire RNA isolate underwent reverse transcription. The repertoire was sequenced with immunoSEQ multiplex PCR; TCRdb's copy has only in-frame clones and lacks some. The table has under 550,000 clones, about an eighth seen once. The sample taken for sequencing was naive CD4+ T cells from blood. These receptors came from a woman aged 18 to 35 in good health.

This clone was found a few times. V and J are TRBV5-1 and TRBJ2-5; a weak D match, TRBD1 (6 bases). Trimming cost V 0 bases and J 3 bases, with 9 bases left between them. The CDR3 covers 14 residues. Germline values: CDR1 SGHRS, CDR2 YFSETQ. The CDR3: CASSLVPGEETQYF. Here the CDR3 DNA reads TGCGCCAGCAGCTTGGTCCCAGGGGAAGAGACCCAGTACTTC.

This clone appeared a few times. The chain couples TRBV7-9 to TRBJ2-1; TRBD1 agrees at 7 bases. The CDR3 sequence is 15 residues long. Germline loops: CDR1 SEHNR, CDR2 FQNEAQ (reference sequence). The V gene end was trimmed by 0 bases and the J gene end by 6 bases; junction bases not matched to a gene: 5. CDR3 nucleotides: TGTGCCAGCAGCTTAGCGCTCTCAGGGGGCAATGAGCAGTTCTTC. Amino acid sequence: CASSLALSGGNEQFF.

The table lists this clone with a count of one. The chain joins TRBV9 to TRBJ2-2; the match to TRBD2 covers 8 bases. Trimming at V came to 6 bases and at J to 5 bases, leaving 9 bases not matched to a gene. CDR1 and CDR2 (germline): SGDLS, YYNGEE. CDR3 length: 15 residues. The CDR3 loop is CASKPAGVNTGELFF. The DNA for the CDR3 is TGTGCCAGCAAGCCAGCGGGAGTGAATACCGGGGAGCTGTTTTTT.

The V gene is TRBV9, the J gene TRBJ2-3; no firm D call. The germline gives CDR1 SGDLS, CDR2 YYNGEE. Trimming took off 4 bases at V and 3 bases at J, with 21 bases between the two ends. The CDR3 loop spans 17 amino acids. The DNA for the CDR3 is TGTGCCAGCAGCCCGGACGTAACGCGCCTTCCAACAGATACGCAGTATTTT. Amino acid sequence: CASSPDVTRLPTDTQYF.

V and J are TRBV29-1 and TRBJ1-2; 9 nucleotides match TRBD1. The CDR3 consists of 13 residues. Germline V gene data show CDR1 as SQVTM and CDR2 as ANQGSEA. With V trimmed by 3 bases and J by 8 bases, 7 bases remained unmatched. CDR3 DNA sequence: TGCAGCGTTGACGAAAGGACAGGGGAAGGCTACACCTTC. Amino acid sequence: CSVDERTGEGYTF.

The rearrangement uses TRBV5-1 and TRBJ2-2; no clear D gene. This CDR3 has 13 residues. The germline V and J ends were trimmed by 0 bases and 6 bases, with 6 bases remaining between them. Germline V gene sequence: CDR1 SGHRS, CDR2 YFSETQ. CDR3 DNA: TGCGCCAGCAGCTTGGGGAATCCCGGGGAGCTGTTTTTT. It is translated as CASSLGNPGELFF.

The rearrangement links TRBV18 to TRBJ2-1; 7 bases match TRBD1. The CDR3 runs 15 residues. Germline lookup yields CDR1 KGHSH and CDR2 LQKENI. V dropped 2 bases and J dropped 2; count of bases not matched to a gene: 3. Here the CDR3 reads CASSPTGATYNEQFF. The CDR3 coding sequence is TGTGCCAGCTCACCAACAGGGGCAACCTACAATGAGCAGTTCTTC.

This chain joins TRBV19 and TRBJ1-6; D ambiguous. The CDR3 sequence is 14 residues long. V dropped 2 bases and J dropped 10 bases, with 12 bases sitting between them. Germline V gene data show CDR1 as LNHDA and CDR2 as SQIVND (reference sequence). The CDR3: CASSIQGPGSPLHF. The CDR3 nucleotides read TGTGCCAGTAGTATACAAGGGCCCGGATCACCCCTCCACTTT. Supplemented by reference TRBV19 and TRBJ1-6, the full variable domain reads DGGITQSPKYLFRKEGQNVTLSCEQNLNHDAMYWYRQDPGQGLRLIYYSQIVNDFQKGDIAEGYSVSREKKESFPLTVTSAQKNPTAFYLCASSIQGPGSPLHFGNGTRLTVT.

V and J are TRBV4-3 and TRBJ2-3, with 8 positions matching TRBD2. J was trimmed by 1 base and V by 3 bases; bases with no gene match: 12. From germline, CDR1 is LGHNA and CDR2 YSLEER. The CDR3 extends over 18 amino acids. The chain's CDR3 is CASSHGAGVFLGTDTQYF. CDR3 DNA: TGCGCCAGCAGCCATGGAGCGGGGGTGTTTCTCGGCACAGATACGCAGTATTTT.

In this sample, this clone turned up a few times. V usage is TRBV29-1 and J usage is TRBJ2-1; D remains ambiguous. The CDR3 consists of 13 residues. V shed 1 base and J shed 8 bases, with 12 bases lying between them. The V gene's germline CDR1 is SQVTM and CDR2 ANQGSEA. Here the CDR3 DNA reads TGCAGCGTTGAAGGAATCCTAGTCCATGAGCAGTTCTTC. Its translation: CSVEGILVHEQFF.

The J gene is TRBJ1-2, the V gene TRBV2; D unresolved. The CDR3 sequence is 13 residues long. Germline lookup yields CDR1 SNHLY and CDR2 FYNNEI. V dropped 2 bases and J dropped 3 bases, with 7 bases sitting between them. CDR3: CASSELRDYGYTF. The CDR3 bases are TGTGCCAGCAGTGAACTCCGGGACTATGGCTACACCTTC.

The rearrangement links TRBV6-1 to TRBJ2-7, with 7 bases identical to TRBD1. The junction had 7 bases not matched to a gene; V was cut back by 4 bases and J by 4 bases. The CDR3 has 14 amino acids. The germline V gene encodes CDR1 MNHNS and CDR2 SASEGT. The CDR3 sequence: CASSAWDRLYEQYV. The CDR3 coding sequence is TGTGCCAGCAGTGCTTGGGACAGACTATACGAGCAGTACGTC.

There are a few counts of this clone. The CDR3 here is CAQMSSYNEQFF. The CDR3 nucleotides read TGTGCCCAGATGAGCTCCTACAATGAGCAGTTCTTC. V gene TRBV30 combines with J gene TRBJ2-1; D ambiguous. The CDR3 has 12 amino acids. From germline, CDR1 is GTSNPN and CDR2 SVGIG (reference sequence). The V and J ends lost 8 bases and 0 bases respectively, with 8 bases between them. The full variable domain, its missing parts supplied by reference TRBV30 and TRBJ2-1, is SQTIHQWPATLVQPVGSPLSLECTVEGTSNPNLYWYRQAAGRGLQLLFYSVGIGQISSEVPQNLSASRPQDRQFILSSKKLLLSDSGFYLCAQMSSYNEQFFGPGTRLTVL.

The chain recombines TRBV5-8 with TRBJ1-2; D uncertain. The CDR3 is 15 residues long. V was pared by 0 bases and J by 0 bases, with 9 bases between. Per the germline V gene, CDR1 is SGHTS and CDR2 is YDEGEE. The CDR3 sequence: CASSLGHSANYGYTF. CDR3 coding DNA: TGTGCCAGCAGCTTGGGTCACAGTGCTAACTATGGCTACACCTTC.

This clone was seen more than once but under ten times. The V and J genes are TRBV11-2 and TRBJ2-1, with a possible D match to TRBD2 (6 bases). V gave up 0 bases and J gave up 4 bases, with 10 bases separating them. CDR3 size: 15 residues. Germline assignment: CDR1 SGHAT and CDR2 FQNNGV. CDR3 sequence reads: CASSLERGGYNEQFF. CDR3 nucleotides: TGTGCCAGCAGCTTAGAGCGGGGAGGATACAATGAGCAGTTCTTC.

The chain couples TRBV29-1 to TRBJ2-5, with 9 bases that match TRBD1. The J call may be mistaken, given a closer DNA end match to TRBJ2-7. This CDR3 is 11 amino acids long. The germline V gene has CDR1 SQVTM and CDR2 ANQGSEA. The CDR3 protein is CSVGTGDEQYF. The CDR3 nucleotides are TGCAGCGTTGGGACAGGGGACGAGCAGTACTTC.

In this sample, this clone turned up a few times. V is TRBV7-3 and J is TRBJ2-1; 10 bases align to TRBD2. Germline V CDR1 and CDR2: SGHTA, FQGTGA. The CDR3 is 15 residues long. Trimming at V came to 6 bases and at J to 3 bases, leaving 5 bases not matched to a gene. The chain's CDR3 is CASSRGTSDYNEQFF. CDR3 nucleotides: TGTGCCAGCAGTCGTGGGACTAGCGACTACAATGAGCAGTTCTTC.

This clone has a handful of counts. Other DNA sequences within the sample encode an identical CDR3. J is TRBJ2-3 and V is TRBV4-3, with D hard to call. Trimming shortened V by 0 bases and J by 1 base, and 5 bases separated the two germline ends. Germline CDR1 LGHNA, CDR2 YSLEER. This CDR3 has 14 residues. CDR3: CASSQDPGTDTQYF. The DNA of the CDR3 is TGCGCCAGCAGCCAAGATCCGGGCACAGATACGCAGTATTTT.

This chain connects TRBV7-3 to TRBJ1-3, with D perhaps matching TRBD1 (5 bases). Deletions cut 4 bases from V and 0 bases from J, with 13 bases between. The length of the CDR3 is 16 residues. CDR1 SGHTA and CDR2 FQGTGA come from the germline V gene. The DNA for the CDR3 is TGTGCCAGCAGCTCACCCCAGGGTGGCTCTGGAAACACCATATATTTT. Its protein is CASSSPQGGSGNTIYF.

The chain combines TRBV30 with TRBJ2-1; 10 bases match TRBD2. J was trimmed by 2 bases and V by 0 bases; bases with no gene match: 7. The CDR3 has 17 residues. Germline lookup yields CDR1 GTSNPN and CDR2 SVGIG (reference sequence). The CDR3 here is CAWSVQGGLATYNEQFF. CDR3 bases: TGTGCCTGGAGTGTCCAGGGGGGACTAGCGACCTACAATGAGCAGTTCTTC.

The chain is built from TRBV19 and TRBJ2-3; D not resolved. Germline V CDR1 and CDR2: LNHDA, SQIVND (reference sequence). Between the trimmed V and J ends, which lost 3 bases and 10 bases, there was a span of 11 bases. The CDR3 runs 12 residues. CDR3 bases: TGTGCCAGTAGTATGAGTGGGCTCGCGCAGTATTTT. Translated: CASSMSGLAQYF.